The sequence of this TCR beta chain was determined in a study of T cells after yellow fever vaccination (dated by TCRdb to the late 2010s). For the wider study: Libraries from fractions with low cell numbers were prepared with the SMART-Seq v4 Ultra Low Input RNA kit. Two healthy male donors, one aged 18 to 30 and one aged 30 to 40 years, made up the cohort. Bulk TCR alpha and beta repertoires were sequenced longitudinally to track T-cell clones before and after primary and booster YFV17D yellow fever vaccination. Blood samples were taken at several timepoints before and after primary and secondary immunization, and bulk PBMC replicates and cell subsets were isolated.

This clonotype was counted only a few times. There is no known antigen for this receptor. No base quality values were provided; no much bigger clone lies one nucleotide off. Broader findings and caveats from the paper: Computational filtering was needed because FACS-sorted repertoires could contain abundant contaminating clonotypes from the bulk population. After the booster, most clones that had expanded after primary vaccination were detected again (around 95% of CD4 and over 75% of CD8), suggesting broad maintenance of memory. A small fraction of clonotypes appeared in both the CD4 and CD8 compartments, likely as a result of convergent recombination. The secondary T-cell response was found to be weaker but faster than the primary response, with a peak reached on day 5 rather than on day 15. Because only a couple of donors were included in the study, the extent to which the findings can be generalized is limited.

The germline V gene gives CDR1 as MNHNS and CDR2 as SASEGT. Trimming at the junction amounts to 7 bases on V and 3 bases on J, and the germline ends lie 19 bases apart. The CDR3 numbers 17 residues from cysteine through phenylalanine. The DNA shown is the 51-base CDR3, in frame from base 1. TCR cDNA was made using 5'RACE template switching, a step that added a universal primer site and unique molecular identifiers. Priming of cDNA synthesis was performed from both the TCR alpha and TCR beta constant segments. Library amplification involved two PCR steps, and the second step added sample barcodes and sequencing adapters. Libraries were sequenced on Illumina HiSeq 2500 (2x100 bp) or NovaSeq (2x150 bp). As for the authors' bioinformatics: Demultiplexing of reads and collapsing into UMI consensus sequences were performed with MIGEC, and V(D)J alignment was carried out with MiXCR. Clonotypes responding to the vaccine were identified with edgeR on replicate PBMC samples, with the criteria of FDR below 0.01 and a log2 fold change above 5 up to day 15. CD4 or CD8 identity was assigned to each bulk clonotype according to whether the clonotype was present at higher abundance in the sequenced CD4 repertoire or the sequenced CD8 repertoire. Clones were called with MiXCR by TCRdb after fastp trimmed the public reads at Q25, and only in-frame beta chains were retained. When rows share a CDR3 protein, they turn into one entry using the most common DNA and genes. None of the V and J calls come from the authors' own analysis; TCRdb made them. This sample has hundreds of thousands of distinct CDR3 sequences in its table, and 9% to 15% of those were observed once. The top ten constitute 15% of the sample.

The treatment or condition label corresponds to: live attenuated yellow fever vaccine strain. At each blood-draw timepoint, two biological replicates of bulk PBMCs were obtained. PBMCs were isolated from peripheral blood using a standard Ficoll-Paque protocol. TriZol was used to extract RNA from bulk PBMCs, from CD4 and CD8 fractions, and from dextramer-positive and dextramer-negative fractions. This TCR was sampled from a man between 25 and 39 years old who received the YFV17D yellow fever vaccine. The receptor chain draws on TRBV6-1 and TRBJ2-6; perhaps TRBD2 is the D gene, with 6 bases matching. The source material was PBMCs, sampled on the day of the yellow fever booster vaccination. The CDR3 loop reads CASTQTSRQGGANVLTF. The DNA sequence follows: TGTGCCAGCACCCAAACTAGCCGCCAGGGTGGGGCCAACGTCCTGACTTTC.